Listed here is a single T cell receptor (beta chain). The CDR3 has 14 amino acids. The ends lost 6 bases at V and 7 bases at J; junction bases unmatched: 10. The germline V gene encodes CDR1 MDHEN and CDR2 SYDVKM. The data stem from a study of blood T cell repertoires in COVID-19. In the original processing: The assay estimated nucleated cells by amplifying reference gene primers. Repertoires were generated with immunoSEQ multiplex PCR, while TCRdb's copy carries only in-frame clones and drops some. V and J calls and clone size are those listed in that table; D and trimming were worked out from the DNA. The sample comprises approximately 300,000 clones, roughly 89% of which are singletons, and less than 2% rests with the top ten.

The V call is TRBV28, the J call TRBJ1-1, with TRBD1 matching 8 bases. The source of this sequence is a woman in her 30s with COVID-19, enrolled during active disease. Specimen: peripheral blood. The CDR3, as DNA: TGTGCCAGCAGGGCGACAGGGGAAATCGGTGAAGCTTTCTTT. It specifies CASRATGEIGEAFF.